Listed here are 31 T cell receptor beta chains from one sample, sequenced in a study of T cells in Graves' hyperthyroidism and ophthalmopathy. What was amplified from RNA transcripts were TCR beta CDR3 regions. During a first-round RT-PCR of the TCR CDR3, the HTBI primer set was used. In TCRdb, the multiplex PCR reads were re-called with MiXCR into one record per CDR3 protein. The sample carries hundreds of thousands of distinct CDR3 sequences, over 12% recorded once. Material for sequencing was blood. These receptors all come from a middle-aged woman with Graves' ophthalmopathy.

This clonotype was recorded at least ten times. This chain joins TRBV6-2 or TRBV6-3 and TRBJ2-3; D is unclear. Germline CDR1 is MNHEY and CDR2 is SVGEGT. The CDR3 covers 12 residues. The ends were cut back, 10 bases at V and 8 bases at J, with 16 bases in the middle. CDR3 protein: CATHRVAGTQYF. DNA of the CDR3: TGTGCCACTCACCGCGTTGCTGGTACGCAGTATTTT.

The chain combines TRBV7-2 with TRBJ2-5, with TRBD1 matching 10 bases. The CDR3 covers 16 residues. The V segment lost 4 bases and the J segment 6 bases; nucleotides outside the gene matches: 11. Germline V gives CDR1 SGHTA, CDR2 FQGNSA. The CDR3 DNA is TGTGCCAGCAGCTCTCTCCTGACAGGGGGCTTGAAGACCCAGTACTTC. This encodes CASSSLLTGGLKTQYF.

This clonotype was seen repeatedly, ten times or more. The chain couples TRBV7-8 to TRBJ2-7; 7 positions agree with TRBD1. This CDR3 is 14 amino acids long. The junction had 6 bases not matched to a gene; V was cut back by 4 bases and J by 3 bases. Germline loops: CDR1 SGHVS, CDR2 FQNEAQ. This chain's CDR3 is CASSSGQLHYEQYF. The CDR3 DNA reads as TGTGCCAGCAGCTCGGGACAGCTTCACTACGAGCAGTACTTC.

Many counts were recorded for this clonotype. The chain joins TRBV20-1 to TRBJ2-7; the D call may be TRBD1 or TRBD2 (5 bases each). Germline V gene data show CDR1 as DFQATT and CDR2 as SNEGSKA (reference sequence). Trimming took off 0 bases at V and 0 bases at J, with 12 bases between the two ends. The CDR3 totals 15 residues. The CDR3 sequence: CSARDFRDVSYEQYF. CDR3 DNA sequence: TGCAGTGCTAGAGATTTCCGGGACGTCTCCTACGAGCAGTACTTC.

This clonotype has a count of ten or more. This chain links TRBV3-1 with TRBJ1-2; the match to TRBD1 covers 8 bases. The trim removed 4 bases at V and 8 bases at J, leaving 6 bases unmatched. This CDR3 is built from 13 residues. CDR1 is LGHDT, CDR2 YNNKEL, per germline (reference sequence). CDR3 sequence reads: CASSRDRFNGYTF. For the CDR3, the DNA is TGTGCCAGCAGCCGGGACAGGTTTAACGGCTACACCTTC.

The V gene is TRBV19, the J gene TRBJ1-2; 8 nucleotides agree with TRBD1. V was clipped by 9 bases and J by 2 bases; unmatched bases: 11. Germline V gives CDR1 LNHDA, CDR2 SQIVND (reference sequence). This CDR3 is 15 amino acids long. DNA for the CDR3: TGTGCCAGCAACCCCGCGACAGGGGCGAACTATGGCTACACCTTC. It codes for CASNPATGANYGYTF.

In its sample, this clonotype was seen many times. V is TRBV7-3 and J is TRBJ1-2; 9 bases are shared with TRBD1. The CDR3 has 15 residues. V lost 4 bases and J lost 5; bases outside the gene matches: 8. Germline values: CDR1 SGHTA, CDR2 FQGTGA. As DNA, the CDR3 is TGTGCCAGCAGCTCAACGGGACAGGGAGATTATGGCTACACCTTC. Translation: CASSSTGQGDYGYTF.

The chain couples TRBV2 to TRBJ2-5; D not resolved. The V end lost 5 bases, the J end lost 3 bases, and 16 bases lay between the germline ends. The CDR3 extends over 15 amino acids. Germline loops: CDR1 SNHLY, CDR2 FYNNEI. The CDR3 protein is CASSRSIVPEETQYF. Written as DNA, the CDR3 is TGTGCCAGCAGTAGGTCAATAGTACCTGAAGAGACCCAGTACTTC.

This clonotype was observed many times. The chain carries TRBV7-2 and TRBJ2-7, with D unresolved. V dropped 5 bases and J dropped 12 bases, with 23 bases sitting between them. The germline V gene has CDR1 SGHTA and CDR2 FQGNSA. CDR3 length: 14 amino acids. CDR3 bases: TGTGCCAGCAGCCCCTACGACACGAAAGGGTTGCGGTACTTC. Translation gives CASSPYDTKGLRYF.

V gene TRBV18 combines with J gene TRBJ1-2; D perhaps matches TRBD1 (5 bases). CDR1 KGHSH and CDR2 LQKENI come from the germline V gene. The CDR3 is 15 residues long. V lost 3 bases and J lost 4, with 15 bases in between. In DNA form, the CDR3 reads TGTGCCAGCTCACCCCGGTCAGGGAGGGGCTATGGCTACACCTTC. Its protein is CASSPRSGRGYGYTF.

This clonotype was recorded many times. The chain links TRBV6-1 to TRBJ2-7; weak D call: TRBD1 (6 bases). Germline loops: CDR1 MNHNS, CDR2 SASEGT. This CDR3 comprises 14 residues. V was pared by 6 bases and J by 0 bases, with 12 bases between. CDR3 loop: CASRVDSFSYEQYF. The CDR3 coding sequence is TGTGCCAGCAGGGTGGACAGTTTCTCCTACGAGCAGTACTTC.

This clonotype came up many times. This chain uses TRBV6-1 with TRBJ2-7; no firm D call. Germline V lookup: CDR1 MNHNS, CDR2 SASEGT. The CDR3 is made up of 16 amino acids. The germline V and J ends were trimmed by 2 bases and 3 bases, with 17 bases remaining between them. The CDR3 DNA is TGTGCCAGCAGTGAATTCGGTGGGAAAGGGCTCTACGAGCAGTACTTC. This codes for CASSEFGGKGLYEQYF.

This clonotype appeared many times. The V and J genes are TRBV20-1 and TRBJ2-7; D gene ambiguous. In germline, CDR1 is DFQATT, CDR2 SNEGSKA (reference sequence). V shed 4 bases and J shed 3 bases, with 7 bases lying between them. The CDR3 runs 11 residues. The DNA of the CDR3 is TGCAGTGCTACTATGAACTACGAGCAGTACTTC. Its translation is CSATMNYEQYF.

The CDR3 here is CASIGLGSYEQYF. The CDR3 DNA reads TGTGCCAGCATCGGACTAGGCTCCTACGAGCAGTACTTC. The chain couples TRBV12-3 or TRBV12-4 to TRBJ2-7, with 7 positions matching TRBD2. The trim removed 7 bases at V and 0 bases at J, leaving 3 bases unmatched. The CDR3 contains 13 residues.

This clonotype came up many times. The chain uses TRBV4-2 and TRBJ1-4, with TRBD1 matching over 8 bases. CDR3 length equals 14 residues. Germline CDR1 and CDR2: LGHNA and YNFKEQ. The V and J ends lost 3 bases and 8 bases, in that order; junction bases with no gene match: 5. This chain's CDR3 is CASSQDRDQEKLFF. The CDR3 DNA sequence: TGTGCCAGCAGCCAGGACAGGGATCAAGAAAAACTGTTTTTT.

This clonotype has just one count. The V and J genes are TRBV6-5 and TRBJ1-5; the match to TRBD1 covers 9 bases. Per the germline V gene, CDR1 is MNHEY and CDR2 is SVGAGI. The V gene end was trimmed by 4 bases and the J gene end by 5 bases; junction bases not matched to a gene: 6. The CDR3 length is 15 residues. The CDR3 bases are TGTGCCAGCAGTTGGTTGGGACAGGGACATCAGCCCCAGCATTTT. This gives the protein CASSWLGQGHQPQHF.

This clonotype was observed many times. V is TRBV11-1 and J is TRBJ1-1; D is ambiguous. The V end was cut by 2 bases, the J end by 1 base, with 14 bases between. This CDR3 contains 16 residues. The germline V gene encodes CDR1 SGHAT and CDR2 FQDESV (reference sequence). CDR3 DNA sequence: TGTGCCAGCAGCTTATCTCCGGGTACAGCGAACACTGAAGCTTTCTTT. Protein sequence: CASSLSPGTANTEAFF.

The chain links TRBV10-3 to TRBJ2-7, with 7 nucleotides matching TRBD2. The V gene end was trimmed by 8 bases and the J gene end by 1 base; junction bases not matched to a gene: 17. CDR1 and CDR2 (germline): ENHRY, SYGVKD. The CDR3 has 17 residues. The CDR3 spells CAISPGGMDTGSYEQYF. The CDR3 nucleotides are TGTGCCATCTCCCCCGGGGGGATGGACACTGGGTCCTACGAGCAGTACTTC.

This rearrangement joins TRBV19 to TRBJ1-5; D ambiguous. The germline CDR1 and CDR2 sequences are LNHDA and SQIVND (reference sequence). The V gene lost 7 bases and the J gene lost 5 bases, with 15 bases spanning the gap. The CDR3 sequence is 14 residues long. The CDR3 bases are TGTGCCAGTACCGCAGCGGGGAAAGATCAGCCCCAGCATTTT. Its translation is CASTAAGKDQPQHF.

This rearrangement joins TRBV28 to TRBJ2-7, with TRBD2 as a possible D gene (5 bases). This CDR3 has 13 residues. Between the trimmed V and J ends, which lost 4 bases and 3 bases, there was a span of 10 bases. Germline V CDR1 and CDR2: MDHEN, SYDVKM. CDR3 residues: CASSYQRNYEQYF. For the CDR3, the DNA is TGTGCCAGCAGTTACCAGCGGAACTACGAGCAGTACTTC.

This clonotype showed up many times. V gene TRBV29-1 combines with J gene TRBJ2-7; D perhaps matches TRBD2 (5 bases). V lost 5 bases, J lost 2 bases, and 16 bases lay in between. Germline V gene sequence: CDR1 SQVTM, CDR2 ANQGSEA. This CDR3 spans 14 amino acids. For the CDR3, the DNA is TGCAGCGTTCTCCCCGAAGGAGGACCCTACGAGCAGTACTTC. Its translation is CSVLPEGGPYEQYF.

This clonotype was detected ten times or more. The J gene is TRBJ1-2, the V gene TRBV29-1; no definite D call. Germline CDR1 is SQVTM and CDR2 is ANQGSEA. This CDR3 is built from 14 residues. The V end lost 2 bases, the J end lost 0 bases, and 10 bases lay between the germline ends. Here the CDR3 DNA reads TGCAGCGTTGAATTTCCGGAGGCTAACTATGGCTACACCTTC. It translates to CSVEFPEANYGYTF.

This clonotype was observed many times. V gene TRBV12-5 combines with J gene TRBJ1-2, with no clear D. CDR3 length: 13 amino acids. V lost 6 bases and J lost 6, with 14 bases in between. In germline, CDR1 is LGHNT, CDR2 FRNRAP. The CDR3 DNA reads TGTGCTAGTGGGGTGGCTTCGACGGATGGCTACACCTTC. Translation gives CASGVASTDGYTF.

This clonotype was detected many times. V gene TRBV12-3 or TRBV12-4 combines with J gene TRBJ1-2; 7 positions match TRBD1. J gave up 1 base and V 5 bases, and 7 bases lay outside the gene matches. The CDR3 has 15 residues. CDR3 sequence reads: CASSAPGQINYGYTF. The CDR3 DNA reads as TGTGCCAGCAGTGCACCGGGACAGATTAACTATGGCTACACCTTC.

Many counts were recorded for this clonotype. The J gene is TRBJ1-1, the V gene TRBV7-3; no clear D gene. CDR3 size: 13 residues. Germline assignment: CDR1 SGHTA and CDR2 FQGTGA. Trimming stripped 5 bases from V and 8 bases from J, with 15 bases between. The CDR3, as DNA: TGTGCCAGCAGCGCCGGGCTACGGACCGAAGCTTTCTTT. Protein: CASSAGLRTEAFF.

The gene calls are TRBV19 and TRBJ2-7, with TRBD2 matching over 14 bases. This CDR3 has 18 amino acids. Trimming cost V 4 bases and J 2 bases; bases outside gene matches: 10. Looked up from germline, CDR1 is LNHDA and CDR2 is SQIVND (reference sequence). CDR3 sequence: CASSTAPGTSGSTYEQYF. The CDR3 region has the DNA TGTGCCAGTAGTACCGCCCCCGGGACTAGCGGGAGCACCTACGAGCAGTACTTC.

This rearrangement joins TRBV30 to TRBJ1-1, with D possibly matching TRBD1 (6 bases). This CDR3 comprises 12 residues. V was cut by 3 bases and J by 5 bases, with 10 bases left in between. Germline-derived CDR1 and CDR2 are GTSNPN and SVGIG (reference sequence). CDR3 protein: CAWSPGQTEAFF. The CDR3 nucleotides read TGTGCCTGGAGCCCAGGACAGACTGAAGCTTTCTTT. The whole variable domain, filled in from reference TRBV30 and TRBJ1-1, reads SQTIHQWPATLVQPVGSPLSLECTVEGTSNPNLYWYRQAAGRGLQLLFYSVGIGQISSEVPQNLSASRPQDRQFILSSKKLLLSDSGFYLCAWSPGQTEAFFGQGTRLTVV.

In this sample, this clonotype turned up many times. The V and J genes are TRBV6-1 and TRBJ1-5; D might be TRBD1 (6 bases). Germline assignment: CDR1 MNHNS and CDR2 SASEGT. The CDR3 sequence is 14 residues long. Trimming took 6 bases from V and 1 from J, leaving 10 bases between them. The chain's CDR3 is CASRSTGSNQPQHF. Written as DNA, the CDR3 is TGTGCCAGCAGATCCACAGGGAGCAATCAGCCCCAGCATTTT.

In this sample, this clonotype turned up many times. The DNA for the CDR3 is TGTGCCAGCAGCAGACTAGAGCCCGAGCAGTACTTC. This encodes CASSRLEPEQYF. V is TRBV28 and J is TRBJ2-7; the D gene is possibly TRBD2 (6 bases). The CDR3 consists of 12 residues. V lost 6 bases and J 6 bases, leaving 12 bases between the germline ends. The germline CDR1 and CDR2 sequences are MDHEN and SYDVKM.

V and J are TRBV20-1 and TRBJ2-7, with D maybe TRBD1 (6 bases). V was pared by 6 bases and J by 0 bases, with 12 bases between. The germline V gene encodes CDR1 DFQATT and CDR2 SNEGSKA (reference sequence). CDR3 length: 13 residues. CDR3 protein: CSAPGQFSYEQYF. Here the CDR3 DNA reads TGCAGTGCCCCGGGACAATTCTCCTACGAGCAGTACTTC.

This clonotype was picked up many times. The V and J genes are TRBV6-5 and TRBJ1-1; D not certain. CDR1 MNHEY and CDR2 SVGAGI come from the germline V gene. Trimming removed 4 bases at V and 4 bases at J, with 4 bases between. The CDR3 is made up of 11 amino acids. The CDR3, as DNA: TGTGCCAGCAGTTCTTTCACTGAAGCTTTCTTT. Translation: CASSSFTEAFF.